This TCR beta chain is from a study of shared clonotypes between healthy human individuals (TCRdb year 2020). Context from the whole study: The cohort comprised a couple of women and a few men aged 18 to 49 years. Different laboratories and diverse techniques were used to prepare libraries and sequence TCR repertoires, to increase sequencing depth and limit assay-specific biases. To estimate repertoire size and how much clonotypes are shared between individuals, the study performed deep sequencing of blood TCR repertoires from a few healthy adults. Per donor, three plates each were used for CD4 naive and CD4 memory, two for CD8 naive, and one for CD8 memory. Per donor, leukapheresis produced somewhere between about 0.9 and 10 billion PBMCs.

What the research found in general, with its limitations: Across four donors, roughly 5.1% of naive CD4, 3% to 3.5% of naive CD8, about 2% of memory CD4, and approximately 0.4% of memory CD8 clonotypes were shared. Sampling was restricted to blood, and TCR repertoires in tissue are likely to differ from TCR repertoires in blood. The small number of donors limited the genetic and exposure-history diversity represented. Even with the large sequencing depth, rarefaction of the sorted-subset datasets indicated that sequencing was incomplete. Compared with non-shared clonotypes, the clonotypes found in all four sorted-subset donors had higher generation probabilities. Based on pairwise subsampling, the degree of clonotype sharing among donors was expected to be affected by sequencing depth. Larger estimated clonotype richness was generally found for naive subsets than for memory subsets.

CD8 naive samples consisted of CD45RO-negative cells that were positively selected for CCR7, yielding a CD45RA+CCR7+ population without TemRA cells. Donors were healthy HIV-negative adults with no recently reported acute infections or vaccinations. Only Caucasian adults living in Nashville, Tennessee, USA were represented among the donors. Blood was collected by leukapheresis, and PBMCs were isolated by Ficoll-Histopaque density gradient centrifugation and then cryopreserved in liquid nitrogen vapor phase. Purity and quantity of every magnetically sorted T cell population were checked by analytical flow cytometry. From each sorted fraction, genomic DNA was isolated and quantified by UV absorbance on a Nanodrop 2000c. Of note for this clone: Its antigen remains unidentified. No base quality values were provided; no much bigger clone lies one nucleotide off.

CDR3 length: 17 amino acids, cysteine to phenylalanine. The entry retains the CDR3 DNA only, 51 bases that are in frame from base 1. The germline V end is reduced by 10 bases and the J end by 5 bases; junction bases left unmatched: 21. The CDR1 and CDR2 encoded by the germline V gene are MGHDK and SYGVNS. Using the deep immunoSEQ assay, multiplex PCR amplified TCR CDR3 regions from genomic DNA. Extracted genomic DNA from each cell subset was spread evenly across all wells of several immunoSEQ 96-well plates, with each plate serving as a replicate. For sorted subsets, each replicate PCR was loaded with roughly 0.2 ug genomic DNA, equivalent to 32,000 or so T cell genomes. Purified libraries were measured with a Qubit 3.0 fluorometer, size-checked on a Bioanalyzer 2100, and measured again with the KAPA Library Quantification kit. A separate single-read 150-cycle Illumina NextSeq 550 flow cell was used to sequence each immunoSEQ 96-well plate. The published analysis was carried out like this. The immunoSEQ output contained only junctional sequences without quality scores, so filtering could not match that applied to full-length reads. To assign V/J genes and CDR3, sequences were annotated using PyIR, a Python wrapper for IgBLAST v1.9, with IMGT germline references. Reads were removed for weak V/J assignments (E-value above 1e-6), missing CDR3, stop codons, out-of-frame junctions, or ambiguous translated residues. V3J clonotypes were defined as sequences sharing the same inferred V gene, J gene, and CDR3 amino acid sequence. Percentage overlap between repertoires was calculated by dividing the number of shared unique clonotypes by the size of the smaller repertoire. Richness of each repertoire was evaluated using RTK rarefaction, the Chao1 estimator, and Recon v2.1 estimates of unobserved clonotypes. Generation probabilities for all TCRbeta clonotypes obtained by the gDNA method from a handful of donors were computed using OLGA. As stored in TCRdb, this immuneACCESS dataset retains in-frame rearrangements with V and J assigned. A fraction of the clones does not appear; measured against another copy, unresolved V genes explain less than half of the discrepancy, and the remainder lacks a known reason. That table furnishes V, J and clone size, whereas the DNA furnished D and trimming. The sample table lists around 1.9 million clones, roughly 91% of them with a count of one. Around 1.7% of the sample lies in the top ten.

Rearrangement joined TRBV25-1 to TRBJ2-7; 9 of the junction bases match TRBD2. Source material: naive CD8+ T cells from PBMCs. The cell subset or site tag for this specimen amounts to: CD45RA+CCR7+. The TCR was taken from a man aged 18 to 30 in good health. Some clones in this sample may be carry-over from other donors' samples. CDR3 loop: CATQGPISEREAHEQYF. The sequenced DNA is TGTGCCACCCAGGGCCCCATAAGCGAGCGGGAGGCCCACGAGCAGTACTTC.